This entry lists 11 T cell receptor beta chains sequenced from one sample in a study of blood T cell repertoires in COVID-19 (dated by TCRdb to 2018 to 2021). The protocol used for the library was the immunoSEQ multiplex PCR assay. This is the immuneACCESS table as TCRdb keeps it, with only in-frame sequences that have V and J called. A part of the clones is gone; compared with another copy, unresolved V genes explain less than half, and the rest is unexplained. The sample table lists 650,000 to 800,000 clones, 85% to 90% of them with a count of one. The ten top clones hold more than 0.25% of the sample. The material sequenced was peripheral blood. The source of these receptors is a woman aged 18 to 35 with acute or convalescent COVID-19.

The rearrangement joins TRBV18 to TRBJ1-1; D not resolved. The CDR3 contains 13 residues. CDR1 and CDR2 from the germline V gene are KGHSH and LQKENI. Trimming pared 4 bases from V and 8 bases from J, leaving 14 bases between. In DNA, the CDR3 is TGTGCCAGCTCACTGGTCGAGCCCTCGGAAGCTTTCTTT. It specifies CASSLVEPSEAFF.

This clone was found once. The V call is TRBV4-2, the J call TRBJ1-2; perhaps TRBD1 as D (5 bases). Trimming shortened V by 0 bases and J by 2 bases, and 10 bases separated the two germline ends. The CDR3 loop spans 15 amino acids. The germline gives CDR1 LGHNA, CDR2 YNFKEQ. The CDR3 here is CASSQDKGNNYGYTF. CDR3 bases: TGTGCCAGCAGCCAAGATAAGGGGAACAACTATGGCTACACCTTC.

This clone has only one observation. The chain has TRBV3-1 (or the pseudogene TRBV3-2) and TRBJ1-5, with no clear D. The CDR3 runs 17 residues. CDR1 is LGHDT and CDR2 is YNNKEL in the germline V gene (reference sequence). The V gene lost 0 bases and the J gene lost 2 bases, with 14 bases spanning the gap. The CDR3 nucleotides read TGTGCCAGCAGCCAAGATACTGCCACTCGAGGCAATCAGCCCCAGCATTTT. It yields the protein CASSQDTATRGNQPQHF.

The CDR3 sequence: CAIAYDRGTTETQYF. The CDR3 nucleotides are TGTGCCATCGCGTACGACAGGGGAACTACCGAGACCCAGTACTTC. V is TRBV2 and J is TRBJ2-5; TRBD1 agrees at 8 bases. The length of the CDR3 is 15 residues. V gave up 10 bases and J gave up 5 bases; unmatched junction bases: 15. Germline V gene lookup returns CDR1 SNHLY and CDR2 FYNNEI.

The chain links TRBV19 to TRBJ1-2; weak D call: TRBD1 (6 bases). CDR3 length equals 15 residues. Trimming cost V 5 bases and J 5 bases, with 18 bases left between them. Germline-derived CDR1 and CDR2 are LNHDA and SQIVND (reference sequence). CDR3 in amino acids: CASSPRQAKPYGYTF. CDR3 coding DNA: TGTGCCAGTAGTCCTCGACAGGCCAAACCTTATGGCTACACCTTC. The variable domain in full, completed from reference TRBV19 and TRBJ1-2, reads DGGITQSPKYLFRKEGQNVTLSCEQNLNHDAMYWYRQDPGQGLRLIYYSQIVNDFQKGDIAEGYSVSREKKESFPLTVTSAQKNPTAFYLCASSPRQAKPYGYTFGSGTRLTVV.

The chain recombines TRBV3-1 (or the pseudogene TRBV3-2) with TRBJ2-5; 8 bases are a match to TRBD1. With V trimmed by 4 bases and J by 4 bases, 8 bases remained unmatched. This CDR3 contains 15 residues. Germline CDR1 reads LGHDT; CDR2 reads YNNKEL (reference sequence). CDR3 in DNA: TGTGCCAGCAGCCCCGGACAGGGTGGGAGAGAGACCCAGTACTTC. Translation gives CASSPGQGGRETQYF.

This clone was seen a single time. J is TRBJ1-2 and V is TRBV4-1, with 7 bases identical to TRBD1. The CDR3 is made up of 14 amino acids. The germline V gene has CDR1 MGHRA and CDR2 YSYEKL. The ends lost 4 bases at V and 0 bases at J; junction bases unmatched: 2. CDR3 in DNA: TGCGCCAGCAGCCGACAGGGAGCTAACTATGGCTACACCTTC. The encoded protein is CASSRQGANYGYTF.

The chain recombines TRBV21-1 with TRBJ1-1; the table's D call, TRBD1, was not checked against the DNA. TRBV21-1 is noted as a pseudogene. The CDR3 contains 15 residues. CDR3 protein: CASISTFPQGTEAFF. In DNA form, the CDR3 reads TGTGCCAGCATTAGCACATTCCCGCAGGGCACTGAAGCTTTCTTT.

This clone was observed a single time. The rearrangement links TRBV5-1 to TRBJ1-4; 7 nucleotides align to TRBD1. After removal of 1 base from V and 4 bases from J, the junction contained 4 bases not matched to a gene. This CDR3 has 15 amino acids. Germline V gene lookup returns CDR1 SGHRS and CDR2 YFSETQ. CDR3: CASSLNRGNNEKLFF. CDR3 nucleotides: TGCGCCAGCAGCTTGAACAGGGGAAATAATGAAAAACTGTTTTTT.

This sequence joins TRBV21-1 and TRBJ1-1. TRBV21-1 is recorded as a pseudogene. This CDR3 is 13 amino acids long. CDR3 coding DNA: TGTGCCAGCAATTTCCCGGGGAACACTGAAGCTTTCTTT. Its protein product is CASNFPGNTEAFF.

CDR3 bases: TGTGCCAGCAGCCAAGAGGGGCAGGGGATCACTGAAGCTTTCTTT. Its protein is CASSQEGQGITEAFF. The J gene is TRBJ1-1, the V gene TRBV4-2, with TRBD1 as a possible D gene (6 bases). The CDR3 spans 15 residues. V lost 0 bases and J lost 4, with 12 bases in between. Per germline, CDR1 LGHNA and CDR2 YNFKEQ.